The 21 T cell receptor beta chains below come from one sample, sequenced in a study of vaccination and CD4 T cells after COVID-19. Researchers used the Oncomine TCR Beta short-read assay to sequence DNA from cultured CD4+ T cells. Genomic DNA was isolated from cultured CD4+ T cells. Each CDR3 protein gets one entry after TCRdb re-called the PCR reads with MiXCR. The repertoire includes almost 9,500 distinct CDR3 sequences, under 40% of them detected once, and 22% sits in the top ten. The treatment here: roughly 11-day PBMC culture with coronavirus spike peptide pools or control peptides (ViraFEST assay). From the unexposed donor, CD4+ T cells were collected ahead of the COVID-19 pandemic (2011-2018). Their cognate antigens are unknown. Sequencing used CD4+ T cells from blood, cultured in vitro. Receptors were obtained from a human donor in good health.

This clonotype occurred a few times. The chain employs TRBV24-1 and TRBJ2-1; D may be TRBD1 (6 bases). V was trimmed by 1 base and J by 1 base, leaving 10 bases between them. In germline, CDR1 is KGHDR, CDR2 SFDVKD. CDR3 length: 16 residues. CDR3 DNA: TGTGCCACCAGTGATTTAGTCACAGGGTCCTACAATGAGCAGTTCTTC. Protein sequence: CATSDLVTGSYNEQFF.

The genes are TRBV19 and TRBJ1-6, with D possibly TRBD1 on 5 matching bases. Germline V gives CDR1 LNHDA, CDR2 SQIVND (reference sequence). The CDR3 contains 15 residues. Trimming pared 7 bases from V and 8 bases from J, leaving 18 bases between. The CDR3 protein is CASNKWTGDYSPLHF. In DNA form, the CDR3 reads TGTGCCAGTAATAAATGGACGGGGGATTATTCACCCCTCCACTTT.

The V gene is TRBV11-2, the J gene TRBJ2-1; TRBD2 is a possible D gene (6 bases). V shed 5 bases and J shed 13 bases, with 15 bases lying between them. The CDR3 totals 12 residues. CDR1 SGHAT and CDR2 FQNNGV come from the germline V gene. CDR3 nucleotide sequence: TGTGCCAGCAGCCCAAGCGCGGGGAACCAGTTCTTC. Protein: CASSPSAGNQFF.

This rearrangement joins TRBV30 to TRBJ2-5, with D tentatively TRBD2 (6 bases). CDR1 is GTSNPN and CDR2 is SVGIG in the germline V gene (reference sequence). The CDR3 length is 15 residues. Trimming left V 3 bases short and J 5 bases short, with 19 bases between. The CDR3 loop reads CAWSLAGGSRETQYF. The DNA of the CDR3 is TGTGCCTGGAGCCTCGCTGGGGGGTCTAGGGAGACCCAGTACTTC.

Concerning this clonotype itself: Germline is not matched at one junction end, which may reflect a read error. The chain links TRBV30 to TRBJ2-7; D may correspond to TRBD1 or TRBD2 (5 bases each). The CDR3 is made up of 13 amino acids. Germline CDR1 is GTSNPN and CDR2 is SVGIG (reference sequence). In DNA, the CDR3 is TGTGCCTGGACTGGTATCGGGGACCAGCAGTCTATCTTC. Residues: CAWTGIGDQQSIF.

The gene calls are TRBV20-1 and TRBJ2-2; 9 nucleotides agree with TRBD2. In germline, CDR1 is DFQATT, CDR2 SNEGSKA (reference sequence). The CDR3 loop spans 15 amino acids. With V trimmed by 3 bases and J by 3 bases, 5 bases remained unmatched. As DNA, the CDR3 is TGCAGTGCTAGTGGCAGCGGGAGGCACACCGGGGAGCTGTTTTTT. Protein: CSASGSGRHTGELFF.

The chain is built from TRBV20-1 and TRBJ2-5; unclear D gene. The CDR3 length is 12 residues. Germline V gene lookup returns CDR1 DFQATT and CDR2 SNEGSKA (reference sequence). The V and J ends lost 6 bases and 0 bases respectively, with 8 bases between them. The CDR3 sequence: CSATTDQETQYF. In nucleotides, the CDR3 is TGCAGTGCCACTACAGACCAAGAGACCCAGTACTTC.

This chain links TRBV20-1 with TRBJ2-3; D is perhaps TRBD1 or TRBD2 (5 bases each). The V gene lost 5 bases and the J gene lost 7 bases, with 13 bases spanning the gap. The CDR3 has 12 residues. The germline CDR1 and CDR2 sequences are DFQATT and SNEGSKA (reference sequence). In nucleotides, the CDR3 is TGCAGTGCTCCGATGGGACGCCATACGCAGTATTTT. Its protein product is CSAPMGRHTQYF.

The chain recombines TRBV7-2 with TRBJ2-2; no firm D call. The CDR3 consists of 13 residues. Germline V gene data show CDR1 as SGHTA and CDR2 as FQGNSA. V shed 3 bases and J shed 4 bases, with 6 bases lying between them. CDR3 sequence: CASSFPSTGELFF. The DNA for the CDR3 is TGTGCCAGCAGCTTCCCTTCCACCGGGGAGCTGTTTTTT.

This chain uses TRBV5-1 with TRBJ1-2; D is undetermined. Germline V gene lookup returns CDR1 SGHRS and CDR2 YFSETQ. Trimming stripped 7 bases from V and 0 bases from J, with 13 bases between. The CDR3 covers 14 residues. The CDR3 is CASLVESPNYGYTF. DNA of the CDR3: TGCGCCAGCCTCGTGGAGAGCCCTAACTATGGCTACACCTTC.

This chain links TRBV7-9 with TRBJ1-3, with a possible D match to TRBD1 (6 bases). CDR3 size: 15 residues. The germline gives CDR1 SEHNR, CDR2 FQNEAQ (reference sequence). V lost 5 bases and J 1 base, leaving 12 bases between the germline ends. The CDR3 nucleotides are TGTGCCAGCAGCGGAACAGGGAAATCTGGAAACACCATATATTTT. Protein product: CASSGTGKSGNTIYF.

The chain uses TRBV19 and TRBJ1-3; no firm D call. Germline V gene sequence: CDR1 LNHDA, CDR2 SQIVND (reference sequence). The V end was cut by 7 bases, the J end by 4 bases, with 11 bases between. This CDR3 spans 13 amino acids. The CDR3 DNA reads TGTGCCAGTAACTATCGGCGAGGAAACACCATATATTTT. As protein: CASNYRRGNTIYF.

This clonotype was seen only a few times. The rearrangement joins TRBV28 to TRBJ1-2; 11 nucleotides align to TRBD1. Germline V lookup: CDR1 MDHEN, CDR2 SYDVKM. With 5 bases clipped from V and 8 bases from J, the junction kept 16 bases outside the gene matches. The CDR3 length is 17 residues. CDR3 sequence (DNA): TGTGCCAGCAGTGCACCGGGACAGGGGGGTCAATCTGAGGGCTACACCTTC. Translating it yields CASSAPGQGGQSEGYTF.

This clonotype has just a few counts. The chain recombines TRBV7-8 with TRBJ2-7, with D maybe TRBD1 (6 bases). Germline V gene sequence: CDR1 SGHVS, CDR2 FQNEAQ. The CDR3 totals 14 residues. V was clipped by 5 bases and J by 0 bases, with 11 bases between them. CDR3 bases: TGTGCCAGCAGCCCAGGACAGTACTCCTACGAGCAGTACTTC. This sequence encodes CASSPGQYSYEQYF.

The rearrangement links TRBV4-2 to TRBJ1-3; 7 bases line up with TRBD1. Germline V CDR1 and CDR2: LGHNA, YNFKEQ. This CDR3 comprises 17 residues. V trimming: 1 base; J trimming: 4 bases; junction bases outside the gene matches: 10. The CDR3 bases are TGTGCCAGCAGCCAAGCAGGAGAGGGGGCACCAGGAAACACCATATATTTT. This gives the protein CASSQAGEGAPGNTIYF.

This chain connects TRBV6-1 to TRBJ2-7; TRBD1 is a possible D gene (5 bases). CDR3 size: 13 residues. Germline V gives CDR1 MNHNS, CDR2 SASEGT. The V and J ends lost 5 bases and 3 bases respectively, with 11 bases between them. CDR3 loop: CASSSKGHYEQYF. For the CDR3, the DNA is TGTGCCAGCAGTAGTAAAGGACACTACGAGCAGTACTTC.

This clonotype was observed a few times. The J gene is TRBJ2-5, the V gene TRBV2; no reliable D call. Germline CDR1 reads SNHLY; CDR2 reads FYNNEI. The V and J ends lost 7 bases and 1 base respectively, with 10 bases between them. The CDR3 length is 13 residues. The CDR3 region is CASMWRPQETQYF. CDR3 nucleotide sequence: TGTGCCAGCATGTGGCGGCCCCAAGAGACCCAGTACTTC.

J is TRBJ2-1 and V is TRBV5-1, with 10 bases that match TRBD2. CDR3 length equals 15 residues. V gave up 6 bases and J gave up 5 bases; unmatched junction bases: 8. Germline CDR1 and CDR2: SGHRS and YFSETQ. The CDR3 DNA sequence: TGCGCCAGCAAAAGGACTAGCGGAGCAAACAATGAGCAGTTCTTC. Translation gives CASKRTSGANNEQFF.

This clonotype was seen more than once but under ten times. The chain is built from TRBV6-1 and TRBJ2-3; 10 bases line up with TRBD1. This CDR3 comprises 16 residues. Germline V gene data show CDR1 as MNHNS and CDR2 as SASEGT. Germline trimming cut 5 bases from V and 3 bases from J; bases unmatched to any gene: 8. The CDR3 is CASSPPDRGLTDTQYF. CDR3 DNA sequence: TGTGCCAGCAGTCCCCCGGACAGGGGGTTGACAGATACGCAGTATTTT.

The genes are TRBV5-1 and TRBJ1-1, with D tentatively TRBD1 (5 bases). The CDR3 runs to 17 residues. V lost 0 bases to trimming and J lost 3 bases, with 18 bases between them. Germline-derived CDR1 and CDR2 are SGHRS and YFSETQ. The CDR3 bases are TGCGCCAGCAGCTTGGAGGGGAGACCATCCGGGGACACTGAAGCTTTCTTT. Protein: CASSLEGRPSGDTEAFF.

The V gene is TRBV11-3, the J gene TRBJ2-3; D uncertain. Per germline, CDR1 SGHNT and CDR2 YENEEA. This CDR3 contains 15 residues. V was clipped by 1 base and J by 0 bases, with 8 bases between them. The CDR3 region has the DNA TGTGCCAGCAGCTTAGCCTCGGGTAGCACAGATACGCAGTATTTT. It encodes CASSLASGSTDTQYF.